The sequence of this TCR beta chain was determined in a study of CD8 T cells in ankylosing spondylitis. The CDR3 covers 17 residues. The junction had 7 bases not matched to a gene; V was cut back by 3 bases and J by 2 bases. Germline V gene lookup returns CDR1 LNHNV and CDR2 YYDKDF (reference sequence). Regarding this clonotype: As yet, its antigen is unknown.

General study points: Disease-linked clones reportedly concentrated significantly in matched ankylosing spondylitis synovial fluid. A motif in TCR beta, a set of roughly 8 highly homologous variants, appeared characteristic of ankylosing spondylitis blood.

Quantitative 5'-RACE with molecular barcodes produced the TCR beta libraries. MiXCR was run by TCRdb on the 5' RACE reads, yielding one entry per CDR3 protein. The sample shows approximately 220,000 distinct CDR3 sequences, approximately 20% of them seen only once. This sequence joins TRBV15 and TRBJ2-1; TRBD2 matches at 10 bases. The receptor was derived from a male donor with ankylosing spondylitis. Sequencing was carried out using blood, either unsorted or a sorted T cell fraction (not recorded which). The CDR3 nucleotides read TGTGCCACCAGCAGGGATCTAGCGGGGGAACCCTACAATGAGCAGTTCTTC. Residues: CATSRDLAGEPYNEQFF.